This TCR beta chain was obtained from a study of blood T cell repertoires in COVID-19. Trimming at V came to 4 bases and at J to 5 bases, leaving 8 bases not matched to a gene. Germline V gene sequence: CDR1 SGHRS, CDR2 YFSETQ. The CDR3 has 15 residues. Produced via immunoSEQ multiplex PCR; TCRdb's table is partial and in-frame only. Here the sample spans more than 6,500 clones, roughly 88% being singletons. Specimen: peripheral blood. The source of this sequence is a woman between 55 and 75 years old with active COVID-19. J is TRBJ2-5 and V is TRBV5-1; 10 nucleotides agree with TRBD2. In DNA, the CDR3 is TGCGCCAGCAGCACGCGTGGGGGACTAGCGGAGACCCAGTACTTC. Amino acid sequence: CASSTRGGLAETQYF.